The next 15 T cell receptor beta chains were all read from a single sample in a study of cytomegalovirus exposure and HLA in healthy donors. PCR amplification relied on 60 Vbeta primers (plus 13 Jbeta primers). The assay was immunoSEQ multiplex PCR, and TCRdb's table has in-frame clones only and misses some. The sample holds about 110,000 clones; approximately 74% are singletons and the top ten take 14%. The sequencing input was PBMCs. These receptors all come from a woman aged 40 to 50 in good health and CMV-seropositive.

This clone was picked up a small number of times. The chain has TRBV27 and TRBJ2-1; possibly TRBD2 for D (5 bases). CDR1 and CDR2 (germline): MNHEY, SMNVEV (reference sequence). Trimming left V 2 bases short and J 4 bases short, with 9 bases between. CDR3 length: 14 residues. Written as DNA, the CDR3 is TGTGCCAGCAGTTTAGAGGGCGATTACAATGAGCAGTTCTTC. Amino acids: CASSLEGDYNEQFF.

This rearrangement joins TRBV4-3 to TRBJ1-2; D uncertain. Germline CDR1 reads LGHNA; CDR2 reads YSLEER. The CDR3 has 15 amino acids. Trimming cost V 0 bases and J 4 bases, with 12 bases left between them. CDR3 residues: CASSQDLVGSYGYTF. The CDR3 nucleotides are TGCGCCAGCAGCCAAGATCTAGTAGGATCCTATGGCTACACCTTC.

This rearrangement joins TRBV29-1 to TRBJ1-4; 7 positions match TRBD1. The V gene's germline CDR1 is SQVTM and CDR2 ANQGSEA. The length of the CDR3 is 12 residues. J lost 4 bases, V lost 4 bases, and 0 bases had no gene match. The CDR3 sequence is CSVGQGNEKLFF. The DNA of the CDR3 is TGCAGCGTTGGACAGGGTAATGAAAAACTGTTTTTT.

The chain uses TRBV10-1 and TRBJ1-4; TRBD1 matches at 9 bases. CDR3 length: 14 residues. V was clipped by 6 bases and J by 7 bases; unmatched bases: 6. From germline, CDR1 is WNHNN and CDR2 SYGVQD (reference sequence). DNA for the CDR3: TGCGCCAGCAGCACCGGGACAGGGAGTGAAAAACTGTTTTTT. Translation: CASSTGTGSEKLFF.

The chain recombines TRBV5-4 with TRBJ2-3, with TRBD1 as a possible D gene (7 bases). The CDR3 covers 15 residues. Trimming pared 2 bases from V and 3 bases from J, leaving 13 bases between. Germline V gives CDR1 SGHNT, CDR2 YYREEE (reference sequence). CDR3 sequence: CASSLRAGGTDTQYF. DNA for the CDR3: TGTGCCAGCAGCTTAAGGGCAGGGGGGACAGATACGCAGTATTTT.

V is TRBV11-2 and J is TRBJ1-2; D is unresolved. Trimming left V 4 bases short and J 2 bases short, with 8 bases between. The CDR3 contains 13 residues. Germline-derived CDR1 and CDR2 are SGHAT and FQNNGV. The chain's CDR3 is CASSSLQNYGYTF. In nucleotides, the CDR3 is TGTGCCAGCAGCTCCCTACAGAACTATGGCTACACCTTC.

The V and J genes are TRBV6-5 and TRBJ1-4, with D possibly TRBD1 on 5 matching bases. The length of the CDR3 is 13 residues. Trimming took off 6 bases at V and 8 bases at J, with 13 bases between the two ends. Looked up from germline, CDR1 is MNHEY and CDR2 is SVGAGI. DNA for the CDR3: TGTGCCAGCAGGGTCCAGGGTTCGGAAAAACTGTTTTTT. Its translation: CASRVQGSEKLFF.

This chain joins TRBV6-5 and TRBJ2-7; tentatively, D is TRBD1 (6 bases). CDR1 MNHEY and CDR2 SVGAGI come from the germline V gene. Trimming shortened V by 5 bases and J by 7 bases, and 15 bases separated the two germline ends. The CDR3 loop spans 13 amino acids. CDR3: CASSLQGLGEQYF. For the CDR3, the DNA is TGTGCCAGCAGTCTACAGGGCCTGGGGGAGCAGTACTTC.

The chain links TRBV6-5 to TRBJ1-1; the D is unclear. V was pared by 6 bases and J by 7 bases, with 9 bases between. Germline assignment: CDR1 MNHEY and CDR2 SVGAGI. This CDR3 is built from 11 residues. The CDR3 region is CASRGAGEAFF. CDR3 nucleotide sequence: TGTGCCAGCAGGGGAGCCGGTGAAGCTTTCTTT.

This clone was detected a few times. This chain uses TRBV29-1 with TRBJ2-5; possibly TRBD2 for D (5 bases). This CDR3 spans 12 amino acids. Trimming cost V 6 bases and J 7 bases, with 15 bases left between them. The germline gives CDR1 SQVTM, CDR2 ANQGSEA. CDR3 DNA: TGCAGCGTCCCAACGGGGTCGGTGACCCAGTACTTC. Encoded protein: CSVPTGSVTQYF.

On this clone: It is likely a read error, because the conserved phenylalanine at the end of the CDR3 is missing. The rearrangement uses TRBV6-1 and TRBJ1-2; TRBD1 is a possible D gene (6 bases). V was shortened by 4 bases and J by 4 bases, with 10 bases between the two germline ends. CDR3 size: 13 residues. CDR1 is MNHNS, CDR2 SASEGT, per germline. Here the CDR3 reads CASSAGTSYGYTV. CDR3 coding DNA: TGTGCCAGCAGTGCCGGGACAAGCTATGGCTACACCGTC.

The gene calls are TRBV5-1 and TRBJ2-5, with 7 nucleotides matching TRBD2. Trimming took 4 bases from V and 7 from J; bases not matched to a gene: 13. The CDR3 runs 15 residues. Germline lookup yields CDR1 SGHRS and CDR2 YFSETQ. CDR3 in DNA: TGCGCCAGCAGCGGTCTAGAGGGGCCGGGGGGGACCCAGTACTTC. Its protein product is CASSGLEGPGGTQYF.

DNA for the CDR3: TGTGCCATCAGTCTGACAGGGGGCACAGATACGCAGTATTTT. It codes for CAISLTGGTDTQYF. V usage is TRBV10-3 and J usage is TRBJ2-3; 8 bases line up with TRBD1. This CDR3 has 14 residues. Per germline, CDR1 ENHRY and CDR2 SYGVKD. V lost 5 bases, J lost 1 base, and 2 bases stayed unmatched.

The genes are TRBV10-3 and TRBJ2-6; D unresolved. V was trimmed by 2 bases and J by 5 bases, leaving 10 bases between them. The CDR3 is 15 residues long. Germline V gene data show CDR1 as ENHRY and CDR2 as SYGVKD. CDR3 protein: CAISEDPDRANVLTF. The DNA of the CDR3 is TGTGCCATCAGTGAGGACCCCGACAGGGCCAACGTCCTGACTTTC.

The CDR3 DNA follows: TGTGCCAGCAGCCCCGTGAGTTTTGTGGGGGCGAAAACTGAAGCTTTCTTT. It specifies CASSPVSFVGAKTEAFF. The J gene is TRBJ1-1, the V gene TRBV7-9; D possibly corresponds to TRBD1 (6 bases). Germline V CDR1 and CDR2: SEHNR, FQNEAQ (reference sequence). V lost 5 bases and J lost 5, with 24 bases in between. This CDR3 region has 17 residues.